A selection of T cell receptor beta chains follows, all from one sample in a study of cytomegalovirus exposure and HLA in healthy donors. Profiled with immunoSEQ multiplex PCR; TCRdb holds only in-frame clones, not every one. Of some 180,000 clones in the sample, 70% to 85% were seen once. Source material: PBMCs. Receptor source: a woman in her sixties or seventies in good health and CMV-seropositive. CDR3s include the opening cysteine and the closing phenylalanine or tryptophan. A D gene is named only where the DNA matches it firmly. Expanded clones get a size class; other rows say once, few or many, or leave the size out.

>NA|TRBV5-4|TRBJ2-3|TRBD1
TGTGCCAGCAGCTTATCTGTTGGACAGGGGATAGATACGCAGTATTTT
CASSLSVGQGIDTQYF
>NA|TRBV13|TRBJ2-1|TRBD2
TGTGCCAGCAGCTTAGAGGTCGGGACTAGCGGGAGCTATGAGCAGTTCTTC
CASSLEVGTSGSYEQFF
>NA|TRBV6-6|TRBJ1-1|TRBD1
TGTGCCAGCAGGCCCGACAGGGGGCGCAACACTGAAGCTTTCTTT
CASRPDRGRNTEAFF
>NA|TRBV10-3|TRBJ1-2|TRBD1
TGTGCCATCAGTGAGTCCGGGGGGACAGGGTATGGCTACACCTTC
CAISESGGTGYGYTF
>NA|TRBV6-5|TRBJ2-6|NA
TGTGCCAGCTCGACTCTGAGCTCTGGGGCCAACGTCCTGACTTTC
CASSTLSSGANVLTF
>NA|TRBV10-3|TRBJ1-3|NA
TGTGCCATCAGAGAGACAGCCACTGGAAACACCATATATTTT
CAIRETATGNTIYF
>NA|TRBV5-1|TRBJ2-1|NA
TGCGCCAGCAGTGAAAGGATAGGAGGGTACAATGAGCAGTTCTTC
CASSERIGGYNEQFF
>NA|TRBV7-3|TRBJ2-1|TRBD2
TGTGCCAGCGGGGCGGGAGGACGGGAGCAGTTCTTC
CASGAGGREQFF
>NA|TRBV2|TRBJ1-5|NA
TGTGCCAGCAGGGGGGGGGCGGGGGTAGGACAGCCCCAGCATTTT
CASRGGAGVGQPQHF
>NA|TRBV2|TRBJ2-7|NA
TGTGCCAGCAGTCTCGGGGTCTACGAGCAGTACTTC
CASSLGVYEQYF
>NA|TRBV6-1|TRBJ1-3|TRBD1
TGTGCCAGCAGTGAAAGGGGGCAGTGGGGAAACACCATATATTTT
CASSERGQWGNTIYF
>few|TRBV7-2|TRBJ1-2|TRBD1
TGTGCCAGCAGCTTCGGACAGGCCCTGAACTATGGCTACACCTTC
CASSFGQALNYGYTF
>NA|TRBV4-1|TRBJ2-7|NA
TGCGCCAGCAGCCAAGAGGCAGGGGAATGGGTCGAGCAGTACTTC
CASSQEAGEWVEQYF
>NA|TRBV6-6|TRBJ2-7|NA
TGTGCCAGCAGTCTGGCGGACTACGAGCAGTACTTC
CASSLADYEQYF
>NA|TRBV28|TRBJ2-5|TRBD2
TGTGCCAGCACCCTACCCGGGGGGTCCGTGGGGACCCAGTACTTC
CASTLPGGSVGTQYF
>NA|TRBV6-5|TRBJ2-2|NA
TGTGCCAGCAGCCCACAGGTTTCCCCCGGGGAGCTGTTTTTT
CASSPQVSPGELFF
>NA|TRBV18|TRBJ1-1|TRBD1
TGTGCCAGCTCACCCGGGGACAGGGGGCTTTTAGGAGCTTTCTTT
CASSPGDRGLLGAFF
>few|TRBV6-4|TRBJ2-3|NA
TGTGCCAGCAGCCCGGAAGGGGGCACAGATACGCAGTATTTT
CASSPEGGTDTQYF
>NA|TRBV5-1|TRBJ1-2|TRBD1
TGCGCCAGCAGCCCCGGGACAGGGGCAAACTATGGCTACACCTTC
CASSPGTGANYGYTF
>NA|TRBV28|TRBJ1-2|NA
TGTGCCAGCAGTCCCCCCCCTTTGTATGGCTACACCTTC
CASSPPPLYGYTF
>NA|TRBV11-2|TRBJ2-7|TRBD1
TGTGCCAGCAGCTTGGAAGGGGGACAGGGGTACGAGCAGTACTTC
CASSLEGGQGYEQYF
>NA|TRBV5-1|TRBJ2-7|TRBD1
TGCGCCAGCAGCACGACAGGGGGCGACTACGAGCAGTACTTC
CASSTTGGDYEQYF
>NA|TRBV20-1|TRBJ2-5|NA
TGCAGTGCTACCGAAGAGACCCAGTACTTC
CSATEETQYF
>NA|TRBV5-1|TRBJ1-6|NA
TGCGCCAGCAGCCCCGGACTAGAAAATTCACCCCTCCACTTT
CASSPGLENSPLHF
>NA|TRBV13|TRBJ1-3|TRBD1
TGTGCCAGCAGCTCGGGACAGGGGGCTGGAAACACCATATATTTT
CASSSGQGAGNTIYF
>once|TRBV10-2|TRBJ2-7|NA
TGCGCCAGCAGCGCCCGGGGGTACGAGCAGTACTTC
CASSARGYEQYF
>NA|TRBV30|TRBJ2-7|TRBD2
TGTGCCTGGTCTAACGTCGGGGGGGGGCGCGACGAGCAGTACTTC
CAWSNVGGGRDEQYF
>NA|TRBV7-9|TRBJ2-1|TRBD2
TGTGCCAGCAGCGCGGGACTAGCGGCGTCTAAGCGTGAGCAGTTCTTC
CASSAGLAASKREQFF
>NA|TRBV28|TRBJ1-2|NA
TGTGCCAGCAGTTTAAGAGGAGGTGCAAGAGGCTATGGCTACACCTTC
CASSLRGGARGYGYTF
>NA|TRBV5-1|TRBJ1-4|NA
TGCGCCAGCAGCTTGGCCGCTATACCCGGGAATGAAAAACTGTTTTTT
CASSLAAIPGNEKLFF
>once|TRBV19|TRBJ1-5|NA
TGTGCCAGTGGACAGCACAATCAGCCCCAGCATTTT
CASGQHNQPQHF
>NA|TRBV28|TRBJ1-1|TRBD1
TGTGCCAGCAGTTTAAACAGGGGGCGTAAGTACACTGAAGCTTTCTTT
CASSLNRGRKYTEAFF
>NA|TRBV6-4|TRBJ2-6|NA
TGTGCCAGCAGCGCGGTCTCTGGGGCCAACGTCCTGACTTTC
CASSAVSGANVLTF
>NA|TRBV29-1|TRBJ2-7|TRBD1
TGCAGCGTGGGGACAGGGGAGGTCGAGCAGTACTTC
CSVGTGEVEQYF
>once|TRBV4-1|TRBJ2-4|TRBD2
TGCGCCAGCAGCCAAGATGGAATAGCGGGGGCCCTACTAAACATTCAGTACTTC
CASSQDGIAGALLNIQYF
>NA|TRBV15|TRBJ1-1|NA
TGTGCCACCAGCACAACGACAGGTCGTACTGAAGCTTTCTTT
CATSTTTGRTEAFF
>NA|TRBV7-8|TRBJ2-5|NA
TGTGCCAGCAGCTCCCACGATGGCGCGGGAAAGACCCAGTACTTC
CASSSHDGAGKTQYF
>NA|TRBV18|TRBJ1-3|TRBD1
TGTGCCAGCTCACCTCGACAGGGGAAGTCTGGAAACACCATATATTTT
CASSPRQGKSGNTIYF
>NA|TRBV6-1|TRBJ1-5|TRBD1
TGTGCCAGCAGCAACAGGGGTGGCAATCAGCCCCAGCATTTT
CASSNRGGNQPQHF
>NA|TRBV4-1|TRBJ2-5|NA
TGCGCCAGCAGCCAAGGGGCCCAAGAGACCCAGTACTTC
CASSQGAQETQYF
>few|TRBV4-2|TRBJ1-2|TRBD1
TGTGCCAGCAGCCAAGTGGGGACAGGGGGTTTCTTCGGCTACACCTTC
CASSQVGTGGFFGYTF
>NA|TRBV30|TRBJ2-7|TRBD2
TGTGCCTTCCGGGGGGGCGATGTTATCAGTAATCTCTCATCCTACGAGCAGTACTTC
CAFRGGDVISNLSSYEQYF
>NA|TRBV28|TRBJ1-5|NA
TGTGCCAGCAGCCTAGGGGGGGGGCGGGATCAGCCCCAGCATTTT
CASSLGGGRDQPQHF
>NA|TRBV7-8|TRBJ2-7|TRBD2
TGTGCCAGCAGCTTTATAAGCGGGCGGGGGGAGCAGTACTTC
CASSFISGRGEQYF
>NA|TRBV11-1|TRBJ2-1|TRBD1
TGTGCCAGCAGCATGCGGACAGGGCAAAATGAGCAGTTCTTC
CASSMRTGQNEQFF
>NA|TRBV28|TRBJ2-1|NA
TGTGCCAGCAGGACAGGCTTCTACAATGAGCAGTTCTTC
CASRTGFYNEQFF
>NA|TRBV19|TRBJ2-7|NA
TGTGCCAGTAGTAATCAGGGGTACGAGCAGTACTTC
CASSNQGYEQYF
>NA|TRBV2|TRBJ1-1|NA
TGTGCCAGCAAAGTACCCTGGACAGAGGCCGAAGCTTTCTTT
CASKVPWTEAEAFF
>NA|TRBV4-2|TRBJ2-4|TRBD1
TGTGCCAGCAGCCAAGATCCACAGGGGGTTGCCAAAAACAGTCAGTACTTC
CASSQDPQGVAKNSQYF
>NA|TRBV7-2|TRBJ2-1|TRBD2
TGTGCCAGCTCGAAAGCGGGGGGAATCCGCAATGAGCAGTTCTTC
CASSKAGGIRNEQFF
>NA|TRBV7-9|TRBJ1-3|NA
TGTGCCAGCAGCTTAGAGTCCGCAGACACCATATATTTT
CASSLESADTIYF
>NA|TRBV5-4|TRBJ1-3|NA
TGTGCCAGCAGTTCGACAGCGGGGACCATATATTTT
CASSSTAGTIYF
>NA|TRBV7-9|TRBJ2-3|NA
TGTGCCAGCAGCCGATGGGGCGAAGATACGCAGTATTTT
CASSRWGEDTQYF
>once|TRBV11-2|TRBJ2-5|NA
TGTGCCAGCAGCTTAGGGCTCCTAGAGACCCAGTACTTC
CASSLGLLETQYF
>NA|TRBV10-3|TRBJ2-2|NA
TGTGCCATCAGTGAGGCAGGAAACCTTAACACCGGGGAGCTGTTTTTT
CAISEAGNLNTGELFF
>NA|TRBV27|TRBJ1-1|NA
TGTGCCAGCAGTTTTGCGTCAGGTAGAACCTTCACTGAAGCTTTCTTT
CASSFASGRTFTEAFF